This T cell receptor (beta chain) was profiled in a study of CD8+ T cells in alopecia areata (dated by TCRdb to the late 2010s). With regard to the full study: The treated patients, all with moderate-to-severe alopecia areata, were enrolled in an open-label pilot trial of oral tofacitinib given at 5 to 10 mg twice daily. Patients received tofacitinib for 6 to 18 months and were then followed off drug for 6 months to check for delayed response and recurrence. Disease severity in treated patients was measured with the SALT score, which quantifies the percentage of affected scalp surface area. The study used high-throughput TCRbeta sequencing to examine T cell clonal expansion in alopecia areata, in both the C3H/HeJ mouse model and human patients. Human TCRbeta sequencing covered scalp tissue and sorted CD4+ and CD8+ peripheral blood T cells from patchy and totalis/universalis alopecia areata patients and healthy controls. Biopsies were taken from tofacitinib-treated patients at baseline and at 4 and 24 weeks of treatment, and a later scalp biopsy was taken in several of the tofacitinib-treated patients. Clonality in the scalp was compared among normal scalp (n=4), patchy alopecia areata scalp (n=8), and alopecia totalis/universalis scalp (n=8). The RNA source kit depended on sample type: the PAXgene miRNA kit for fixed scalp, the miRNeasy kit for PBMCs, and the RNeasy kit for mouse skin. TCRbeta CDR3 regions were amplified by immunoSEQ multiplex PCR using 35 Vbeta forward and 13 Jbeta reverse primers. On the study overall, not on this receptor specifically: Scalp TCR repertoire analysis is complicated because resident alphabeta T cells in normal human skin are also sequenced, whereas mouse skin is dominated by gammadelta T cells. Shared TCR sequences between patients were less evident than in mice, which may be partly attributable to HLA diversity in the patient population. Compared with normal scalp, lesional scalp had higher clonality and more expanded CD8+ clones, particularly in alopecia totalis/universalis, a pattern that suggests antigenic drive. Many expanded lesional clones persisted in scalp and blood during tofacitinib treatment, which may partly explain relapse after stopping treatment. Scalp clonality and the number of expanded CD8+ clones among the top 100 scalp clones were significantly decreased by tofacitinib. The treated cohort was small, with a single nonresponder, so links between baseline CD8+ expansion and response need larger studies.

Library preparation was by the immunoSEQ multiplex PCR assay. For TCR sequencing, RNA was extracted from every sample and reverse transcribed into cDNA to serve as template. First-strand cDNA was synthesized using SuperScript III with a 2:1 mix of oligo-dT and random hexamers. A synthetic immune receptor repertoire was used to measure amplification bias, and any remaining bias was corrected computationally. As for the original processing: After raw reads were preprocessed to remove errors, the CDR3 was defined following IMGT conventions as running from the conserved cysteine to phenylalanine. Clonality was computed as 1 minus the Shannon entropy, with the entropy normalized by log2 of the number of productive unique TCRs. Scalp TCRbeta sequences were cross-referenced with sorted blood CD4 and CD8 repertoires so that the CD4 or CD8 identity of scalp clones could be inferred. Held by TCRdb, this immuneACCESS table contains in-frame sequences only and omits some clones. Under half of the omission traces to an unresolved V gene where checked; the cause of the rest is unknown. D and trimming were read from the DNA, whereas the V and J calls and clone size are those reported in that table. This sample gives hundreds of thousands of clones in total; 60% of them show up just once. Clones ranked in the top ten supply 0.75% to 0.95% of the sample.

Interpreted using the paper, the treatment or condition label stands for: oral pan-JAK inhibitor, 5-10 mg twice daily. Lesional scalp punch biopsies and peripheral blood were obtained from alopecia areata patients. PBMCs were isolated by density centrifugation and stained for CD3, CD4 and CD8, and CD4+ and CD8+ T cells were sorted on a FACSAria. With respect to this clone: Its antigen is currently not known. Per-nucleotide qualities are absent, and no much larger clonotype sits a single base away.

Material: CD4+ T cells sorted from blood, obtained at approximately week 51, from a patient treated with tofacitinib. The clonotype was recovered from a human donor with alopecia areata.

Here the CDR3 is given as CASSPHRGSAEAFF. The nucleotide sequence is given as TGTGCCAGCAGCCCTCACAGGGGGTCGGCTGAAGCTTTCTTT. The chain was built from TRBV14 and TRBJ1-1; the junction holds 8 bases that match TRBD1. For CDR1 and CDR2, the germline V gene lists SGHDN and FVKESK. The CDR3 runs 14 residues from the cysteine to the phenylalanine. Just the 42-base CDR3 DNA is kept, in frame starting at base 1. Trimming accounts for 4 bases at V and 6 bases at J, while the number of junction bases matched to no gene is 7.